This T cell receptor beta chain was identified in a study of CXCR3-negative and CXCR3-positive naive CD8 T cells. Naive CD8+ T cells carried a CD45RO-CCR7+CD27+CD95- phenotype. cDNA libraries for TRB were generated by 5' RACE incorporating UMI labels. Using the 5' RACE reads, TCRdb records one entry per CDR3 protein without DNA. The sample data list about 62,000 distinct CDR3 sequences. The source of this sequence is a human donor in good health. Some clones in this sample may be carry-over from other donors' samples. The sequenced sample was naive CXCR3- CD8+ T cells from blood. Subset denoted: CD45RO-CCR7+CD27+CD95- naive CD8+ T cells lacking CXCR3 (TNR3-).

The CDR3 loop is CAIGREQGAGSSYEQYF. The chain carries TRBV10-3 and TRBJ2-7; without DNA, the TCRdb call of TRBD1 cannot be checked. Per germline, CDR1 ENHRY and CDR2 SYGVKD. This CDR3 is built from 17 residues.